In its sample, the clone carrying this TCR beta chain was seen a few times. TCR beta CDR3 region amplification was performed from RNA transcripts. HTBI primers were the set used in a first-round RT-PCR of the TCR CDR3. TCRdb fed the multiplex PCR reads into MiXCR, producing one record per CDR3 protein. The table lists hundreds of thousands of distinct CDR3 sequences, about 35% of them singletons. Germline CDR1 MNHEY, CDR2 SVGAGI. Trimming removed 0 bases from V and 7 bases from J, with 9 bases in between. This CDR3 has 13 residues. The data stem from a study of T cells in Graves' hyperthyroidism and ophthalmopathy.

The sequenced material came from blood. The TCR sequence derives from a woman aged 40 to 50 with Graves' hyperthyroidism. J is TRBJ1-2 and V is TRBV6-5; D not resolved. In DNA form, the CDR3 reads TGTGCCAGCAGTTACTCTGGAGATTTTGGCTACACCTTC. Translation gives CASSYSGDFGYTF.